Listed below are T cell receptor beta chains from one sample, sequenced in a study of T cells in Graves' hyperthyroidism and ophthalmopathy. One entry per CDR3 protein, called by TCRdb with MiXCR from the multiplex PCR reads. The table shows approximately 400,000 distinct CDR3 sequences, with around 14% occurring only once. Sequencing input: blood. The receptors originated from a woman aged 55-69 years with Graves' hyperthyroidism. CDR3s include the opening cysteine and the closing phenylalanine or tryptophan. Each record gives: J gene, V gene, D gene, clone size, CDR3 DNA, CDR3 protein. The D gene is left open where the match is weak. The size of a clone is reported for some rows only, either as once, few or many, or as a class for expanded clones.

TRBJ2-2	TRBV7-9	TRBD1	.	TGTGCCAGCAGCCCCCTAATGGCCGGGACAGCAAACACCGGGGAGCTGTTTTTT	CASSPLMAGTANTGELFF
TRBJ2-3	TRBV7-9	.	.	TGTGCCAGCAGCTTAGGCTTTGGCTTGGGAGATACGCAGTATTTT	CASSLGFGLGDTQYF
TRBJ1-2	TRBV2	TRBD1	many	TGTGCCAGCAGTGAAGGGGGAGGGGGCTACTTTAACTATGGCTACACCTTC	CASSEGGGGYFNYGYTF
TRBJ2-2	TRBV2	TRBD2	many	TGTGCCAGCAGTGAGGCTAGCGGTTACCCGAACACCGGGGAGCTGTTTTTT	CASSEASGYPNTGELFF
TRBJ2-7	TRBV4-1	.	.	TGCGCCAGCAGCCGAGCCATGACACAAGCCTACGAGCAGTACTTC	CASSRAMTQAYEQYF
TRBJ1-1	TRBV5-1	.	many	TGCGCCAGCAGCTTGGAAACAGGACACACTGAAGCTTTCTTT	CASSLETGHTEAFF
TRBJ2-3	TRBV2	TRBD1	.	TGTGCCATCCGAGGGACAGGACCTACTGGCGGCACAGATACGCAGTATTTT	CAIRGTGPTGGTDTQYF
TRBJ1-1	TRBV20-1	.	.	TGCAGTGCTAGATCGGCAGGAGTGAACACTGAAGCTTTCTTT	CSARSAGVNTEAFF
TRBJ1-2	TRBV6-9	.	.	TGTGCCAGCAGTTACCGCGGGGAGGGTGGCTACACCTTC	CASSYRGEGGYTF
TRBJ2-5	TRBV27	.	many	TGTGCCAGCAGTTTATTGTCCGGGGCAGAGACCCAGTACTTC	CASSLLSGAETQYF
TRBJ2-1	TRBV29-1	.	many	TGCAGCGTTGAGGGCAGGGGAGGGTACAATGAGCAGTTCTTC	CSVEGRGGYNEQFF
TRBJ2-7	TRBV6-1	.	.	TGTGCCAGCAGTAGAGGGGTTTTTTCCGAGCAGTACTTC	CASSRGVFSEQYF
TRBJ1-1	TRBV7-9	.	few	TGTGCCAGCGGCTTAGAAAGTTTACGGGCTTTCTTT	CASGLESLRAFF
TRBJ2-1	TRBV11-3	TRBD2	few	TGTGCCAGCAGCTTAGGAGGTCTAGCGGTCAACAATGAGCAGTTCTTC	CASSLGGLAVNNEQFF
TRBJ2-1	TRBV30	TRBD2	many	TGTGCCTGGAGTGTACTAGCGGGCGCATACAATGAGCAGTTCTTC	CAWSVLAGAYNEQFF
TRBJ2-3	TRBV20-1	TRBD2	many	TGCAGTGCTAGAGAAGGGACTAGCGGGAGGTCCACAGATACGCAGTATTTT	CSAREGTSGRSTDTQYF